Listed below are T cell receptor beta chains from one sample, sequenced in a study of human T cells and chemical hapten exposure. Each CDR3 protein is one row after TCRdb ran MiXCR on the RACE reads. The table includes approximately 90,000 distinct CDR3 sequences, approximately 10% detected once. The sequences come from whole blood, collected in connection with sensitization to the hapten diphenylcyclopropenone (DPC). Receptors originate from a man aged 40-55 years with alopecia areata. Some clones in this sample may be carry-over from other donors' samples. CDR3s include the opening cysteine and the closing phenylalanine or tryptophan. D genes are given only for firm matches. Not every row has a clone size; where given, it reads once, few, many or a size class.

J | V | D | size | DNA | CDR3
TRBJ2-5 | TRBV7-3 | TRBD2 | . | TGTGCCAGCAGCTCCCCGGGGGGGGGCCAAGAGACCCAGTACTTC | CASSSPGGGQETQYF
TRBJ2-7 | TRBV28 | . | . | TGTGCCAGCACCTCCCCGACAGAAAGTTCCATTAGCTCCTACGAGCAGTACTTC | CASTSPTESSISSYEQYF
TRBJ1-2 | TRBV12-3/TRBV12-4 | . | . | TGTGCCAGCAGTCTGGGGGCCTATGGCTACACCTTC | CASSLGAYGYTF
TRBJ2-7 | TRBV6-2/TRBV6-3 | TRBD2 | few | TGTGCCAGCAGTTACGGCCTAGCGGCAGCCTACGAGCAGTACTTC | CASSYGLAAAYEQYF
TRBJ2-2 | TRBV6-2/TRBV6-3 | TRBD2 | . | TGTGCCAGCAGTTACGAAAGCGGGAGGGCCCTGAACACCGGGGAGCTGTTTTTT | CASSYESGRALNTGELFF
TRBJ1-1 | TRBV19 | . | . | TGTGCCAGTACCGGGACGGCCTACACTGAAGCTTTCTTT | CASTGTAYTEAFF
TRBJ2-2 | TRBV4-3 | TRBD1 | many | TGCGCCAGCAGCCAATGGGGACAGGGGGCGGCCGGGGAGCTGTTTTTT | CASSQWGQGAAGELFF
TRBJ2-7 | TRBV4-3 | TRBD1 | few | TGCGCCAGCAGCGTATATGAGGGGGCCCACGAGCAGTACTTC | CASSVYEGAHEQYF
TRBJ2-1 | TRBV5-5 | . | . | TGTGCCAGCAGCCCAGGGGGCCTAGCGGGAATATACAATGAGCAGTTCTTC | CASSPGGLAGIYNEQFF
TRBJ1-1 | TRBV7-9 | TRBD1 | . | TGTGCCAGCAGCTTAGGGGACAGAGAGAACACTGAAGCTTTCTTT | CASSLGDRENTEAFF
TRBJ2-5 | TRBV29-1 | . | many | TGCAGCGTTGTGGGGTACAAGGAGACCCAGTACTTC | CSVVGYKETQYF
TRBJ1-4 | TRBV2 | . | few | TGTGCCAGCAGTGTAAGGGCCGGTGCAACTAATGAAAAACTGTTTTTT | CASSVRAGATNEKLFF
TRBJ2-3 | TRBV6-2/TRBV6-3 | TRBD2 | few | TGTGCCAGCAGTTACGCTAGCGGGAGATTTACGCAGTATTTT | CASSYASGRFTQYF
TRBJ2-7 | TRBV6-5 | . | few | TGTGCCAGCAGTTACGGTCTAGGCAGCCACGAGCAGTACTTC | CASSYGLGSHEQYF
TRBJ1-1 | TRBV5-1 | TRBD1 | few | TGCGCCAGCAGCTTGGAAGGACAGGGGCTGAACACTGAAGCTTTCTTT | CASSLEGQGLNTEAFF
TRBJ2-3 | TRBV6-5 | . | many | TGTGCCAGCAGCCAGTCACGCGCGAGTACAGATACGCAGTATTTT | CASSQSRASTDTQYF
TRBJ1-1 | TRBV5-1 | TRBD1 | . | TGCGCCAGCGGCAGGGGGGCGAACACTGAAGCTTTCTTT | CASGRGANTEAFF
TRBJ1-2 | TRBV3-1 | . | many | TGTGCCAGCAGCCAAGGCGGTACGGGGCGCTATGGCTACACCTTC | CASSQGGTGRYGYTF
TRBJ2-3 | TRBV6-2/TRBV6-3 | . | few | TGTGCCAGCAGGACGGACTGGCTCCGCACAGATACGCAGTATTTT | CASRTDWLRTDTQYF
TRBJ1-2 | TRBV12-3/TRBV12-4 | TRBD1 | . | TGTGCCAGCAGTAACCCCGTTAGACAGGGTGTCGGGGGCTACACCTTC | CASSNPVRQGVGGYTF
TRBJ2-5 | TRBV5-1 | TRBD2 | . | TGCGCCAGCAGCCTAATCAAGGCGGGAGGTCTCAGGGAGACCCAGTACTTC | CASSLIKAGGLRETQYF
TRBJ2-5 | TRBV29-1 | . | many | TGCAGCGTTTTTCATGGCCAGGCCGGCGAGACCCAGTACTTC | CSVFHGQAGETQYF
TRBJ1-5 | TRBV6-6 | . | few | TGTGCCAGCAGTTACAGCGGGAAGGGGAATCAGCCCCAGCATTTT | CASSYSGKGNQPQHF
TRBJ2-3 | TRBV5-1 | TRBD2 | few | TGCGCCAGCAGCTTGGGTTCGTCTAGCGGACCCACAGATACGCAGTATTTT | CASSLGSSSGPTDTQYF
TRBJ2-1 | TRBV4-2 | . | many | TGTGCCAGCAGCCAAACCCAGCGGACCTACAATGAGCAGTTCTTC | CASSQTQRTYNEQFF
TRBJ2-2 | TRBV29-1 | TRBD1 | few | TGCAGCGTTGCTCGGACAGGGGGCATCACCGGGGAGCTGTTTTTT | CSVARTGGITGELFF
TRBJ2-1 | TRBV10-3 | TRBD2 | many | TGTGCCATCAGTGAGCGGGCTAGCGGTAGCTCCTACAATGAGCAGTTCTTC | CAISERASGSSYNEQFF
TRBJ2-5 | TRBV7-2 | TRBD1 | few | TGTGCCAGCAGCACCCGACAGGGCCCAGAGACCCAGTACTTC | CASSTRQGPETQYF
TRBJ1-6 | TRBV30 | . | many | TGTGCCTGGACCAGGGTCTCCTATAATTCACCCCTCCACTTT | CAWTRVSYNSPLHF
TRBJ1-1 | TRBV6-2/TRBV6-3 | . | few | TGTGCCAGCAGTTACAAATTGAACACTGAAGCTTTCTTT | CASSYKLNTEAFF
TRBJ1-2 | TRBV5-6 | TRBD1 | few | TGTGCCAGCAGCCCTTGGGACAGACCCCTCTATGGCTACACCTTC | CASSPWDRPLYGYTF
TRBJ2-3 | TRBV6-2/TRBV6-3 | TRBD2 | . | TGTGCCAGCAGCCGGGGACTAGCCTACACAGATACGCAGTATTTT | CASSRGLAYTDTQYF
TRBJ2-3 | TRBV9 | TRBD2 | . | TGTGCCAGCAGCGCTGGACTAGCGGGAGCGGTAGATACGCAGTATTTT | CASSAGLAGAVDTQYF
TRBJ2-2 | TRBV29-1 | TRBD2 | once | TGCAGCGTCCTCCTACTAGCGGGGATCGGGGAGCTGTTTTTT | CSVLLLAGIGELFF
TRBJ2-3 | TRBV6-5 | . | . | TGTGCCAGCAGGTCAGAAACCACAGATACGCAGTATTTT | CASRSETTDTQYF
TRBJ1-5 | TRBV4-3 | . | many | TGCGCCAGCAGCCCCAAGCCCGATCAGCCCCAGCATTTT | CASSPKPDQPQHF
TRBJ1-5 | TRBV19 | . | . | TGTGCCAGTAGCATACTACAGGGCCGCCAAAATCAGCCCCAGCATTTT | CASSILQGRQNQPQHF
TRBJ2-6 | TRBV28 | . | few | TGTGCCAGCAGTTCCCCTTGGGCTGGGGCCAACGTCCTGACTTTC | CASSSPWAGANVLTF